This T cell receptor beta chain was sequenced for a study of CD8+CD57+ T cells in acquired aplastic anemia. Profiling of TCR beta VDJ combinations and CDR3 sequences used genomic DNA as template. TCRdb independently ran MiXCR on the reads; one entry per CDR3 protein. This sample has about 290,000 distinct CDR3 sequences, with around three fifths found just once. Only a few counts were recorded for this clonotype. Its antigen is unidentified. Notes on the study in general: The same twenty-nine CD8+ CDR3 sequences occurred in patients and in controls.

Patients picked for sequencing had shown CD8+CD57+ cell expansion detected by flow cytometry. This CDR3 region has 17 residues. Looked up from germline, CDR1 is SGHRS and CDR2 is YFSETQ. Trimming removed 2 bases from V and 11 bases from J; junction bases left unmatched: 15. Sequencing used sorted CD4+, CD8+, or CD8+CD57+ T cells (not recorded which) from PBMCs. The source of this sequence is a human donor with aplastic anemia. The V gene is TRBV5-1, the J gene TRBJ1-6; 8 bases match TRBD1. The CDR3 protein is CASSLGQGSATGTPLHF. The CDR3 region has the DNA TGCGCCAGCAGCTTAGGACAGGGTAGCGCGACGGGTACACCCCTCCACTTT.